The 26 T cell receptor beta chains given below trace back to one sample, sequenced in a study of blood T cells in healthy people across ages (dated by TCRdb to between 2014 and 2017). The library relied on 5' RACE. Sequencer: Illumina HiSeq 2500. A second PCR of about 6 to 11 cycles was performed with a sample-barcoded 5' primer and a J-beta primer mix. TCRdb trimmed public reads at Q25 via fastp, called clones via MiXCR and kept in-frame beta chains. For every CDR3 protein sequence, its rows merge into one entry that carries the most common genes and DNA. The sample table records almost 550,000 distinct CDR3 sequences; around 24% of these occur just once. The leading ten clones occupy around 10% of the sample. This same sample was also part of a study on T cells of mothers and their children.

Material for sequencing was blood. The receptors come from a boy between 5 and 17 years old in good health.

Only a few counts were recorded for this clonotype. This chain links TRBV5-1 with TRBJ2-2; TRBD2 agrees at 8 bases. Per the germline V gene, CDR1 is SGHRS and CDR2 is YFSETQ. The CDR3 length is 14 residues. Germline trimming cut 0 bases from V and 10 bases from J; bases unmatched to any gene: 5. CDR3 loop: CASSLVRGGPELFF. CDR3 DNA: TGCGCCAGCAGCTTGGTTCGGGGGGGCCCGGAGCTGTTTTTT.

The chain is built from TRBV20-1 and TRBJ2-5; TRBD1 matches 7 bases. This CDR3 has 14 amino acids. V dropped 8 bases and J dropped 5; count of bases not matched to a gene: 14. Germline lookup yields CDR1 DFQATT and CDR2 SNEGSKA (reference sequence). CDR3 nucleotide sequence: TGCAGTACTCCTCCGACAGGGCTCGGCGAGACCCAGTACTTC. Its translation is CSTPPTGLGETQYF.

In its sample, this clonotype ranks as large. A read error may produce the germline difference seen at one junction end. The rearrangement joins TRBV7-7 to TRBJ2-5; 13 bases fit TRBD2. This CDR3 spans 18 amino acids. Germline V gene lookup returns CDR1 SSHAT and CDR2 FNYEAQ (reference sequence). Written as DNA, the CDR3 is TGTGCTAGCAGCCCCACTAGCGGGAGGGCCCTCCGGCAAGAGACCCAGTACTTC. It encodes CASSPTSGRALRQETQYF.

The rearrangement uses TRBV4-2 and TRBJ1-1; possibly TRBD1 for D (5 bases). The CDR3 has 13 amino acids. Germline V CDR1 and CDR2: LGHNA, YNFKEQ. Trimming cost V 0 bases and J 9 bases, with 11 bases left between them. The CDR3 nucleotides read TGTGCCAGCAGCCAAGACCAGGGCGGTCAAGCTTTCTTT. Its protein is CASSQDQGGQAFF.

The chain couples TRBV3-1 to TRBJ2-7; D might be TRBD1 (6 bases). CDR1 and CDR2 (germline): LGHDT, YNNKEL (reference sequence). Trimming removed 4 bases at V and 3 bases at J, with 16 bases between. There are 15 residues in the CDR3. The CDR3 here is CASSLFNRARYEQYF. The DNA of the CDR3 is TGTGCCAGCAGCCTTTTTAACAGGGCTCGCTACGAGCAGTACTTC.

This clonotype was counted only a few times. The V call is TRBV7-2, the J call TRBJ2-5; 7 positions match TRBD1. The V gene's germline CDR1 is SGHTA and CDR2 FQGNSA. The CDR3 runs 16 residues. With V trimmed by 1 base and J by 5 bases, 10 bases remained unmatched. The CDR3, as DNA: TGTGCCAGCAGCTTAGGGGCTCACAGGGGATGGGAGACCCAGTACTTC. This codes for CASSLGAHRGWETQYF.

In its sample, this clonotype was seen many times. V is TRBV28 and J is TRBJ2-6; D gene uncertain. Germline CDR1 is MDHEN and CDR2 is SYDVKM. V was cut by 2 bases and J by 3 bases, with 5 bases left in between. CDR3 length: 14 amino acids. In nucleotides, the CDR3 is TGTGCCAGCAGTTTAGGGGTTGGGGCCAACGTCCTGACTTTC. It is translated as CASSLGVGANVLTF.

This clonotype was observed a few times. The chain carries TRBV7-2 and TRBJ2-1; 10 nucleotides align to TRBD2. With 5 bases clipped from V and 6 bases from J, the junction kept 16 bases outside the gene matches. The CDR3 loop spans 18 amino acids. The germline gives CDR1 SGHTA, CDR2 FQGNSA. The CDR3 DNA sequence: TGTGCCAGCAGCCTAACAGGGGTAGGCCTAGCGGGAGCCAATGAGCAGTTCTTC. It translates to CASSLTGVGLAGANEQFF.

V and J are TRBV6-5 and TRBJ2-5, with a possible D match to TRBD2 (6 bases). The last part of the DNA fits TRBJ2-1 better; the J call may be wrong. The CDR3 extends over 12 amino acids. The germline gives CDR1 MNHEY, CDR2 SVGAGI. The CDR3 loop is CASGGLTNEQFF. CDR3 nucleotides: TGTGCCAGCGGGGGACTCACCAATGAGCAGTTCTTC.

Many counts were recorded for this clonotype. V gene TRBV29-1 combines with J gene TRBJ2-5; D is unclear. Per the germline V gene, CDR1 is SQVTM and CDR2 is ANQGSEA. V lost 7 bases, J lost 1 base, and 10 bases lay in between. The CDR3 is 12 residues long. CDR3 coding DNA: TGCAGCGCCCTCCTGGCCCAAGAGACCCAGTACTTC. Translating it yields CSALLAQETQYF.

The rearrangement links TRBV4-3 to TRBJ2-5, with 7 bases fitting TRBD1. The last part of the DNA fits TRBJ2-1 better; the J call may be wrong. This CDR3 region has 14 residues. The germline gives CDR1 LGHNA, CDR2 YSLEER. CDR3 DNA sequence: TGCGCCAGCAGAGCCATCTTCAGGGGGAATGAGCAGTTCTTC. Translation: CASRAIFRGNEQFF.

The CDR3 coding sequence is TGTGCCAGCAAGACAGGGGTAAATGAAAAACTGTTTTTT. It codes for CASKTGVNEKLFF. V usage is TRBV2 and J usage is TRBJ1-4, with 8 bases matching TRBD1. The junction had 3 bases not matched to a gene; V was cut back by 7 bases and J by 5 bases. This CDR3 has 13 amino acids. Per germline, CDR1 SNHLY and CDR2 FYNNEI.

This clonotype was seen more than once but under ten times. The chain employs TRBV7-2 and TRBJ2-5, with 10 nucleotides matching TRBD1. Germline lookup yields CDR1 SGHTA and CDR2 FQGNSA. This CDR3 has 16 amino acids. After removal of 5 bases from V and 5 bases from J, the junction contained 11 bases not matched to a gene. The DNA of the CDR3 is TGTGCCAGCAGCCCACTCGGACAGGGGGGGAGGGAGACCCAGTACTTC. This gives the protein CASSPLGQGGRETQYF.

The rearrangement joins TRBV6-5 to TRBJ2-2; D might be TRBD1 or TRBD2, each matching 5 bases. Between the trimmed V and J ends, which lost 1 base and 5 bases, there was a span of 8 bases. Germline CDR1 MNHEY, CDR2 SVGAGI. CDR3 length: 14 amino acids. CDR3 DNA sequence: TGTGCCAGCAGTTACTTTGGGGGTACCGGGGAGCTGTTTTTT. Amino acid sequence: CASSYFGGTGELFF.

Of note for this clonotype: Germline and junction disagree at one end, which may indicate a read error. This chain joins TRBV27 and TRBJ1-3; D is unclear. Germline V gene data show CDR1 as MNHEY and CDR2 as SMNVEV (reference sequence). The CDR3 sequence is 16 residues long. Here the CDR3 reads CAGSLSVPGSGNTIYF. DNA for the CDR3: TGTGCCGGCAGTTTAAGCGTCCCAGGCTCTGGAAACACCATATATTTT.

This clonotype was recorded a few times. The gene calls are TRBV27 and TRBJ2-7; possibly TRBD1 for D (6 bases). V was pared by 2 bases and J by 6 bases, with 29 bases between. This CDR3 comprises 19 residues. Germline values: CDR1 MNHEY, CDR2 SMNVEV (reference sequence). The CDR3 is CASSLVPPSDRLADREQYF. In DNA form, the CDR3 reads TGTGCCAGCAGTTTAGTGCCCCCCAGCGACAGGCTTGCTGATCGCGAGCAGTACTTC.

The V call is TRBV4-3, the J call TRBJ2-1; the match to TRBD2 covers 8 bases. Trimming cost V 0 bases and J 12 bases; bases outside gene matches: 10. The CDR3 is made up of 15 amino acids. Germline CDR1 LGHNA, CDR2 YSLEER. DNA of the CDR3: TGCGCCAGCAGCCAAGACAGGGCCGGACTAGCAAGGCAGTTCTTC. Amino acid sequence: CASSQDRAGLARQFF.

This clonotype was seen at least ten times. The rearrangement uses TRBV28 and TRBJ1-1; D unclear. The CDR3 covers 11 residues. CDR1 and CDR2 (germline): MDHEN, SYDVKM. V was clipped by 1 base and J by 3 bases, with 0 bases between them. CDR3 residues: CASSLYTEAFF. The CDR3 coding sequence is TGTGCCAGCAGTTTATACACTGAAGCTTTCTTT.

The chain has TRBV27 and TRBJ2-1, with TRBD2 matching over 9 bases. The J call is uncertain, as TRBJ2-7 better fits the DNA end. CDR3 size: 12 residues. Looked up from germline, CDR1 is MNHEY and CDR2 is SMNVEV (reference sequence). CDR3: CARTSGKGEQYV. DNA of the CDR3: TGTGCCAGGACTAGCGGTAAGGGCGAGCAGTACGTC.

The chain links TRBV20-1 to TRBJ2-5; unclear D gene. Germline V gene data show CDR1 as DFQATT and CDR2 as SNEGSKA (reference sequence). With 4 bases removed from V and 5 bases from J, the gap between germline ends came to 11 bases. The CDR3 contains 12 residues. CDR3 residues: CSAKDEVETQYF. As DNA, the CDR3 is TGCAGTGCTAAAGACGAAGTGGAGACCCAGTACTTC.

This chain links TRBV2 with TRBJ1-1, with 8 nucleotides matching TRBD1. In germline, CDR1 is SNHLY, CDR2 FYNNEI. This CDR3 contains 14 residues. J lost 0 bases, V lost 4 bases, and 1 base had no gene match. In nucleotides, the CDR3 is TGTGCCAGCAGTGGGGACAGGATGAACACTGAAGCTTTCTTT. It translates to CASSGDRMNTEAFF.

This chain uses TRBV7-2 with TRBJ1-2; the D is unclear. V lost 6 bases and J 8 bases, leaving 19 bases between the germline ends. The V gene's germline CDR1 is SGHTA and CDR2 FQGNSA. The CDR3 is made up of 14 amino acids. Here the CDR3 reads CASRAETAPAGYTF. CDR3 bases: TGTGCCAGCAGAGCCGAGACGGCGCCCGCCGGCTACACCTTC.

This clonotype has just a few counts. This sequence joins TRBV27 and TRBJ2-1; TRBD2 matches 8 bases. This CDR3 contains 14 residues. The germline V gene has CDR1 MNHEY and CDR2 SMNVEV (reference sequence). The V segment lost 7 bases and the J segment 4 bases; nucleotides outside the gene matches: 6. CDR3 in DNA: TGTGCCAGCACTTACGGGACTAGATACAATGAGCAGTTCTTC. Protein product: CASTYGTRYNEQFF.

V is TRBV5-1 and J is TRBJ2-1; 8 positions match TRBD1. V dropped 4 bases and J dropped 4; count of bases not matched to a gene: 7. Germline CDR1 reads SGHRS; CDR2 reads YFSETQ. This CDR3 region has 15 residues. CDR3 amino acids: CASSTTGGVYNEQFF. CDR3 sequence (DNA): TGCGCCAGCAGCACCACAGGGGGTGTTTACAATGAGCAGTTCTTC.

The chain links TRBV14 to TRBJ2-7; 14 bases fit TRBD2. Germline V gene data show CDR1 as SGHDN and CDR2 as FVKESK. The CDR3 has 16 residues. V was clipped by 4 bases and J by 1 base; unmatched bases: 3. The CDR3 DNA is TGTGCCAGCAGCCGCGGACTAGCGGGAGGATCCTACGAGCAGTACTTC. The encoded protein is CASSRGLAGGSYEQYF.

CDR3 coding DNA: TGTGCCAGCAAGACTTCGACCCCACCCCTCCACTTT. Translated, it gives CASKTSTPPLHF. The V call is TRBV28, the J call TRBJ1-6; D ambiguous. CDR1 MDHEN and CDR2 SYDVKM come from the germline V gene. The length of the CDR3 is 12 residues. With 7 bases removed from V and 11 bases from J, the gap between germline ends came to 12 bases.